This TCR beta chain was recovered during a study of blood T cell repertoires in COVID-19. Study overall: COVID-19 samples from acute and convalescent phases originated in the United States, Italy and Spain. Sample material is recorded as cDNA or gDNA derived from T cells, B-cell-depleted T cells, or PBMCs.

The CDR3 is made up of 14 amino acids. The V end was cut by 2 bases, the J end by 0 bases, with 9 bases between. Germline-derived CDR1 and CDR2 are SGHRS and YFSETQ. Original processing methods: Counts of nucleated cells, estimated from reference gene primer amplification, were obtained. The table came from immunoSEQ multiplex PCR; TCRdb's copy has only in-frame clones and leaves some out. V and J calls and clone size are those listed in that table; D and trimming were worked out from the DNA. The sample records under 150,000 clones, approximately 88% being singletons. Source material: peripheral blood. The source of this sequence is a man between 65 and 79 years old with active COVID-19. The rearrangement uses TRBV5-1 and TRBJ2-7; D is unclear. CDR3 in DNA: TGCGCCAGCAGCTTCCAAACCAGCTCCTACGAGCAGTACTTC. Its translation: CASSFQTSSYEQYF.